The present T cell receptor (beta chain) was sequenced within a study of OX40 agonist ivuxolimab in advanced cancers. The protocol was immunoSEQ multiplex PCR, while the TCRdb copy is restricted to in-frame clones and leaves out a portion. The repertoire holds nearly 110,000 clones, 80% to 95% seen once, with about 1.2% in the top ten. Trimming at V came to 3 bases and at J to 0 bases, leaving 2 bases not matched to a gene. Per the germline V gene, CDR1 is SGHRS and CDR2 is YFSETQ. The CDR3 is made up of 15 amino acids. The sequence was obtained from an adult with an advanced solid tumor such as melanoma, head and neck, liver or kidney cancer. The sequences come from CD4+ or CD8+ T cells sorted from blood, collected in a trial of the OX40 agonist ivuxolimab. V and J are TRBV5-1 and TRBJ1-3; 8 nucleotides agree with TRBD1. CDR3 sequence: CASSSTGDSGNTIYF. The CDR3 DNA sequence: TGCGCCAGCAGCTCGACAGGGGACTCTGGAAACACCATATATTTT.